The 25 T cell receptor beta chains below were found in one sample sequenced in a study of cytomegalovirus exposure and HLA in healthy donors. A multiplex PCR was run with 60 Vbeta primers and 13 Jbeta primers. Using immunoSEQ multiplex PCR, the repertoire was profiled, and TCRdb retains in-frame clones only, with some absent. This sample has about 84,000 clones, with roughly 64% found just once. Sequencing was done on a sample of PBMCs. Every receptor here comes from a woman aged 40 to 50 in good health and CMV-seropositive.

The gene calls are TRBV5-6 and TRBJ1-5; D call uncertain. Germline V gene sequence: CDR1 SGHDT, CDR2 YYEEEE. This CDR3 is built from 14 residues. V was clipped by 2 bases and J by 5 bases, with 11 bases between them. Here the CDR3 reads CASSFRGVDQPQHF. In DNA form, the CDR3 reads TGTGCCAGCAGCTTTCGGGGTGTGGATCAGCCCCAGCATTTT.

This chain connects TRBV7-2 to TRBJ1-5; 7 nucleotides match TRBD1. The J segment lost 7 bases and the V segment lost 0 bases, leaving 6 bases of the junction unmatched. The CDR3 has 15 amino acids. The germline V gene has CDR1 SGHTA and CDR2 FQGNSA. The CDR3 sequence is CASSLAGGLRQPQHF. CDR3 coding DNA: TGTGCCAGCAGCTTAGCAGGGGGCCTCAGGCAGCCCCAGCATTTT. Drawing the rest from reference TRBV7-2 and TRBJ1-5, the complete variable domain is GAGVSQSPSNKVTEKGKDVELRCDPISGHTALYWYRQSLGQGLEFLIYFQGNSAPDKSGLPSDRFSAERTGGSVSTLTIQRTQQEDSAVYLCASSLAGGLRQPQHFGDGTRLSIL.

On this clone itself: Other DNA sequences in this specimen translate into the identical CDR3. Written as DNA, the CDR3 is TGTGCCAGCAGTAGAACAGGGATCCGGGAGCCCCAGCATTTT. Residues: CASSRTGIREPQHF. J is TRBJ1-5 and V is TRBV2; perhaps TRBD1 as D (6 bases). CDR3 length: 14 amino acids. Germline assignment: CDR1 SNHLY and CDR2 FYNNEI. V was cut by 5 bases and J by 8 bases, with 16 bases left in between.

This clone is a singleton in its sample. This chain joins TRBV4-3 and TRBJ2-7; maybe TRBD2 (6 bases). The germline V and J ends were trimmed by 4 bases and 6 bases, with 19 bases remaining between them. The CDR3 is 15 amino acids. CDR1 is LGHNA and CDR2 is YSLEER in the germline V gene. CDR3 bases: TGCGCCAGCAGCCCGGGCGGAGGGCCTTTATCCGAGCAGTACTTC. As protein: CASSPGGGPLSEQYF.

The chain combines TRBV6-5 with TRBJ2-3, with TRBD2 matching over 7 bases. This CDR3 contains 15 residues. V trimming: 2 bases; J trimming: 2 bases; junction bases outside the gene matches: 4. Germline CDR1 and CDR2: MNHEY and SVGAGI. The CDR3 spells CASSYASGYTDTQYF. In DNA, the CDR3 is TGTGCCAGCAGTTACGCTAGCGGATACACAGATACGCAGTATTTT.

V gene TRBV4-1 combines with J gene TRBJ2-3, with D possibly matching TRBD2 (5 bases). The CDR3 length is 14 residues. Trimming removed 4 bases from V and 4 bases from J, with 12 bases in between. Germline CDR1 reads MGHRA; CDR2 reads YSYEKL. Written as DNA, the CDR3 is TGCGCCAGCAGCCTGACTCCGCGGGCAGATACGCAGTATTTT. Its translation is CASSLTPRADTQYF.

This clone was observed a single time. CDR3 DNA sequence: TGTGCCAGCAGCACATCGGGACTAGCGCGAACCTACGAGCAGTACTTC. Encoded protein: CASSTSGLARTYEQYF. The gene calls are TRBV28 and TRBJ2-7, with 10 bases lining up with TRBD2. The length of the CDR3 is 16 residues. V lost 6 bases and J lost 2; bases outside the gene matches: 10. The germline V gene has CDR1 MDHEN and CDR2 SYDVKM.

V is TRBV28 and J is TRBJ2-1; TRBD2 might be the D (7 bases). CDR1 is MDHEN and CDR2 is SYDVKM in the germline V gene. The CDR3 length is 14 residues. With 5 bases removed from V and 4 bases from J, the gap between germline ends came to 12 bases. CDR3 coding DNA: TGTGCCAGCAGTCAGGAGGGGGGGTACAATGAGCAGTTCTTC. This translates into CASSQEGGYNEQFF.

This clone showed up just a few times. The V call is TRBV5-4, the J call TRBJ1-1; 10 bases agree with TRBD1. CDR1 and CDR2 (germline): SGHNT, YYREEE (reference sequence). This CDR3 comprises 13 residues. V dropped 4 bases and J dropped 9; count of bases not matched to a gene: 6. The CDR3 bases are TGTGCCAGCAGCACCGGACAGGGGGGTAAAGCTTTCTTT. It is translated as CASSTGQGGKAFF.

This chain uses TRBV5-1 with TRBJ2-7; D might be TRBD2 (6 bases). Deletions cut 0 bases from V and 0 bases from J, with 10 bases between. The germline V gene encodes CDR1 SGHRS and CDR2 YFSETQ. The CDR3 sequence is 15 residues long. CDR3 region: CASSLAGTVSYEQYF. CDR3 sequence (DNA): TGCGCCAGCAGCTTGGCCGGGACTGTCTCCTACGAGCAGTACTTC.

This clone was seen a few times. The chain has TRBV14 and TRBJ2-5; tentative D call: TRBD2 (6 bases). Germline V lookup: CDR1 SGHDN, CDR2 FVKESK. The CDR3 consists of 13 residues. The V gene lost 6 bases and the J gene lost 2 bases, with 10 bases spanning the gap. This CDR3 reads CASRGGQQETQYF. As DNA, the CDR3 is TGTGCCAGCAGGGGGGGTCAGCAAGAGACCCAGTACTTC.

This clone showed up just a few times. The J gene is TRBJ2-7, the V gene TRBV6-5; TRBD1 matches 8 bases. The CDR3 runs to 14 residues. Germline V gene sequence: CDR1 MNHEY, CDR2 SVGAGI. V was pared by 2 bases and J by 4 bases, with 4 bases of the junction left unmatched. CDR3 bases: TGTGCCAGCAGTTACAGGGGGACAGGTTACGAGCAGTACTTC. Translating gives CASSYRGTGYEQYF.

The CDR3 DNA reads as TGTGCCTGGAGTTCATGGGGACAGGGGGGCTCCTACGAGCAGTACTTC. Protein: CAWSSWGQGGSYEQYF. This sequence joins TRBV30 and TRBJ2-7, with 11 bases identical to TRBD1. Losses at the gene ends were 2 bases for V and 0 bases for J; bases not matched to a gene: 6. This CDR3 comprises 16 residues. Germline CDR1 is GTSNPN and CDR2 is SVGIG (reference sequence).

J is TRBJ2-3 and V is TRBV5-6; 7 bases are shared with TRBD2. Trimming took 4 bases from V and 0 from J; bases not matched to a gene: 8. The germline V gene encodes CDR1 SGHDT and CDR2 YYEEEE. The CDR3 has 16 amino acids. DNA for the CDR3: TGTGCCAGCAGCAGATTAGCGGGCTATAGCACAGATACGCAGTATTTT. This gives the protein CASSRLAGYSTDTQYF. The whole variable domain, filled in from reference TRBV5-6 and TRBJ2-3, reads DAGVTQSPTHLIKTRGQQVTLRCSPKSGHDTVSWYQQALGQGPQFIFQYYEEEERQRGNFPDRFSGHQFPNYSSELNVNALLLGDSALYLCASSRLAGYSTDTQYFGPGTRLTVL.

The rearrangement joins TRBV9 to TRBJ2-3, with 7 bases identical to TRBD1. The length of the CDR3 is 15 residues. V lost 4 bases to trimming and J lost 3 bases; unmatched junction nucleotides: 8. The germline CDR1 and CDR2 sequences are SGDLS and YYNGEE. The CDR3 region is CASSWGQTITDTQYF. The CDR3 nucleotides read TGTGCCAGCAGCTGGGGACAGACCATAACAGATACGCAGTATTTT.

The gene calls are TRBV5-5 and TRBJ2-7, with 9 bases identical to TRBD2. Trimming removed 0 bases from V and 3 bases from J; junction bases left unmatched: 7. This CDR3 has 16 residues. Per germline, CDR1 SGHKS and CDR2 YYEKEE (reference sequence). CDR3 in amino acids: CASSLAGTSRIYEQYF. The CDR3, as DNA: TGTGCCAGCAGCTTGGCCGGGACTAGCAGAATCTACGAGCAGTACTTC. Variable domain in full (rest from reference TRBV5-5 and TRBJ2-7): DAGVTQSPTHLIKTRGQQVTLRCSPISGHKSVSWYQQVLGQGPQFIFQYYEKEERGRGNFPDRFSARQFPNYSSELNVNALLLGDSALYLCASSLAGTSRIYEQYFGPGTRLTVT.

This clone has just a few counts. This sequence joins TRBV7-6 and TRBJ2-3, with TRBD2 matching over 7 bases. The V and J ends lost 5 bases and 3 bases, in that order; junction bases with no gene match: 8. The CDR3 runs 15 residues. Germline assignment: CDR1 SGHVS and CDR2 FNYEAQ. CDR3 bases: TGTGCCAGCAGCCCGAACGGCGGGAGTACAGATACGCAGTATTTT. Translation gives CASSPNGGSTDTQYF.

The table lists this clone with a few counts. J is TRBJ1-1 and V is TRBV4-1, with no clear D. The CDR3 spans 15 residues. In germline, CDR1 is MGHRA, CDR2 YSYEKL. V lost 4 bases to trimming and J lost 4 bases, with 16 bases between them. The CDR3 sequence is CASSRGPLTFTEAFF. The CDR3 region has the DNA TGCGCCAGCAGCCGCGGCCCTCTAACGTTCACTGAAGCTTTCTTT.

The V and J genes are TRBV7-6 and TRBJ2-2; the D is unclear. V lost 6 bases and J lost 0, with 14 bases in between. CDR3 length equals 16 residues. CDR1 SGHVS and CDR2 FNYEAQ come from the germline V gene. The CDR3 loop reads CASSSRPATNTGELFF. CDR3 DNA: TGTGCCAGCAGTTCTAGGCCGGCGACGAACACCGGGGAGCTGTTTTTT.

The J gene is TRBJ1-4, the V gene TRBV11-2; D might be TRBD1 (6 bases). The V end lost 4 bases, the J end lost 6 bases, and 12 bases lay between the germline ends. There are 14 residues in the CDR3. CDR1 is SGHAT, CDR2 FQNNGV, per germline. The CDR3 here is CASSWGPLDEKLFF. In nucleotides, the CDR3 is TGTGCCAGCAGCTGGGGGCCATTGGATGAAAAACTGTTTTTT.

As DNA, the CDR3 is TGTGCCAGCAGTCCCAGGGGAGAAAGCGCCAAAAACATTCAGTACTTC. Translated, it gives CASSPRGESAKNIQYF. The chain is built from TRBV28 and TRBJ2-4, with D possibly being TRBD1 (6 bases). The V gene's germline CDR1 is MDHEN and CDR2 SYDVKM. This CDR3 is built from 16 residues. With 5 bases removed from V and 1 base from J, the gap between germline ends came to 15 bases.

The chain couples TRBV28 to TRBJ2-6; 7 positions match TRBD1. CDR3 length: 19 amino acids. The germline gives CDR1 MDHEN, CDR2 SYDVKM. V dropped 6 bases and J dropped 0; count of bases not matched to a gene: 14. The CDR3 nucleotides read TGTGCCAGCAGCCCCAACGCTGGGGCAGGGGGCTCTGGGGCCAACGTCCTGACTTTC. Its protein product is CASSPNAGAGGSGANVLTF.

This clone was counted only a few times. J is TRBJ1-1 and V is TRBV27; D unclear. The ends were cut back, 0 bases at V and 5 bases at J, with 7 bases in the middle. Germline-derived CDR1 and CDR2 are MNHEY and SMNVEV (reference sequence). The CDR3 covers 13 residues. The CDR3 DNA reads as TGTGCCAGCAGTTTATCCCCGGGGACTGAAGCTTTCTTT. This encodes CASSLSPGTEAFF.

This clone has a single count. The V gene is TRBV25-1, the J gene TRBJ2-7, with TRBD1 identical over 7 bases. Germline assignment: CDR1 MGHDK and CDR2 SYGVNS. J lost 0 bases, V lost 7 bases, and 12 bases had no gene match. The length of the CDR3 is 16 residues. CDR3 in DNA: TGTGCCAGCACCTTCCCGGAGGACAGGAGCTCCTACGAGCAGTACTTC. It yields the protein CASTFPEDRSSYEQYF.

The V and J genes are TRBV30 and TRBJ1-2; D call uncertain. V lost 3 bases, J lost 4 bases, and 9 bases lay in between. The CDR3 extends over 12 amino acids. Germline CDR1 GTSNPN, CDR2 SVGIG (reference sequence). CDR3 bases: TGTGCCTGGAGGTCCAGTGGCTATGGCTACACCTTC. Its translation: CAWRSSGYGYTF.